These T cell receptor beta chains were read from a single sample in a study of blood T cell repertoires in COVID-19. Measured with immunoSEQ multiplex PCR; TCRdb has only the in-frame clones, and not every one. In the table there are 55,000 to 75,000 clones, 65% to 85% of which are singletons. Sequenced sample: peripheral blood. All receptors derive from a man at least 80 years old with COVID-19, enrolled during active disease. Each CDR3 is given with its conserved first and last residue. The order of the fields is V gene, D gene, J gene, CDR3 length, clone size, CDR3 DNA, CDR3 protein. D genes are given only for firm matches. Size tells how often a clone was seen (once, few, many) or the class of an expanded clone, and some rows leave it out.

>TRBV7-9|.|TRBJ1-1|13|.
TGTGCCCATCTTCGGCAGGGTGGGACTGAAGCTTTCTTT
CAHLRQGGTEAFF
>TRBV9|TRBD1|TRBJ1-6|13|.
TGTGCCACCGGCCGGGACAGCTCAGGACCCCTCCACTTT
CATGRDSSGPLHF
>TRBV5-1|TRBD2|TRBJ2-1|18|once
TGCGCCAGCAGCTTGGGGGCTAGCGGGAGAAGTCGGTCCAATGAGCAGTTCTTC
CASSLGASGRSRSNEQFF
>TRBV29-1|TRBD1|TRBJ1-1|15|.
TGCAGCGTGGACAGGACAGGGAGGACGAACACTGAAGCTTTCTTT
CSVDRTGRTNTEAFF
>TRBV6-2/TRBV6-3|TRBD1|TRBJ1-2|13|.
TGTGCCAGCAGTTACGGGACAGGGATTGGCTACACCTTC
CASSYGTGIGYTF
>TRBV3-1/TRBV3-2|.|TRBJ1-2|15|.
TGTGCCAGCAGCCAAGTCGAGGGCTTCGGGTCTGGCTACACCTTC
CASSQVEGFGSGYTF
>TRBV9|TRBD2|TRBJ2-1|18|.
TGTGCCAGCAGCCCCGAGCAGCCCAGCGGGGGGGCCTACAATGAGCAGTTCTTC
CASSPEQPSGGAYNEQFF
>TRBV7-3|.|TRBJ2-7|14|.
TGTGCCAGCAGCCCCGGGGGAGATGCCTACGAGCAGTACTTC
CASSPGGDAYEQYF
>TRBV29-1|TRBD1|TRBJ2-2|15|few
TGCAGCGTTGAGGTCCGACAGGGGCACACCGGGGAGCTGTTTTTT
CSVEVRQGHTGELFF
>TRBV11-2|TRBD2|TRBJ2-5|17|.
TGTGCCAGCAGCTTAGTTACAGTAGCGGGAGTTGCGGAGACCCAGTACTTC
CASSLVTVAGVAETQYF
>TRBV28|.|TRBJ1-2|14|.
TGTGCCAGCTGCCCCCCCGGGACACACTATGGCTACACCTTC
CASCPPGTHYGYTF
>TRBV11-2|TRBD1|TRBJ1-4|15|few
TGTGCCAGCAGCCGGAGAGGGACAGGCAATGAAAAACTGTTTTTT
CASSRRGTGNEKLFF
>TRBV25-1|TRBD1|TRBJ2-7|14|.
TGTGCCAGCAGTGATGGGGACAGGGGCGACGAGCAGTACTTC
CASSDGDRGDEQYF
>TRBV13|TRBD2|TRBJ2-5|17|.
TGTGCCAGCAGCGCGACAGCTAGCGGGGGGCGCCAAGAGACCCAGTACTTC
CASSATASGGRQETQYF
>TRBV18|TRBD1|TRBJ2-6|16|.
TGTGCCAGCTCATCCCGGGACAGGGTCGGGGCCAACGTCCTGACTTTC
CASSSRDRVGANVLTF
>TRBV23-1|TRBD2|TRBJ2-1|15|.
TGCGCCAGCAGTCAGGGGAGGGGCCCGGTGGGTGAGCAGTTCTTC
CASSQGRGPVGEQFF
>TRBV11-3|TRBD2|TRBJ2-3|13|.
TGTGCCAGCAGGGGGAGGGCAACAGATACGCAGTATTTT
CASRGRATDTQYF
>TRBV9|.|TRBJ1-1|14|.
TGTGCCAGCAGCGTAGCTACAGTGAACACTGAAGCTTTCTTT
CASSVATVNTEAFF
>TRBV18|.|TRBJ2-2|14|few
TGTGCCAGCTCCTTAGCGCGGAGCACCGGGGAGCTGTTTTTT
CASSLARSTGELFF
>TRBV28|.|TRBJ1-2|15|.
TGTGCCAGCAGTTTATTACAGGCACGTAACTATGGCTACACCTTC
CASSLLQARNYGYTF
>TRBV3-1/TRBV3-2|TRBD1|TRBJ1-5|18|.
TGTGCCAGCAGCCCCGGGACAGGAATAACACAAATCAATCAGCCCCAGCATTTT
CASSPGTGITQINQPQHF
>TRBV5-1|.|TRBJ2-1|15|once
TGCGCCAGCAGACAGGCGGGGCCTTCCTACAATGAGCAGTTCTTC
CASRQAGPSYNEQFF
>TRBV10-1|.|TRBJ1-3|13|.
TGCGCCAGCAGTGAGTCAAGAGAAAACACCATATATTTT
CASSESRENTIYF
>TRBV29-1|TRBD2|TRBJ2-3|13|.
TGCAGCGTTGCTAGCGGATACACAGATACGCAGTATTTT
CSVASGYTDTQYF
>TRBV7-8|TRBD1|TRBJ1-2|16|.
TGTGCCAGCAGCTTAGTGGAGGGGGCTACGGCCTATGGCTACACCTTC
CASSLVEGATAYGYTF
>TRBV28|.|TRBJ1-4|14|.
TGTGCCAGCAGTGGGTCGGGGACTAATGAAAAACTGTTTTTT
CASSGSGTNEKLFF
>TRBV3-1/TRBV3-2|.|TRBJ1-5|13|.
TGTGCCAGCAGCTTTTATAGCAATCAGCCCCAGCATTTT
CASSFYSNQPQHF
>TRBV7-9|TRBD2|TRBJ2-1|14|.
TGTGCCAGCAGCTTAGTGGGGGGGACTCCGGAGCAGTTCTTC
CASSLVGGTPEQFF
>TRBV4-3|TRBD1|TRBJ1-2|19|.
TGCGCCAGCAGCCAAGATCTGAGGGACAGGGGGCGCCTGGGCTATGGCTACACCTTC
CASSQDLRDRGRLGYGYTF
>TRBV7-2|TRBD1|TRBJ2-7|15|few
TGTGCCAGCAGCTTAGCGAGGGGGACAGCCTACGAGCAGTACTTC
CASSLARGTAYEQYF
>TRBV28|TRBD1|TRBJ1-1|12|.
TGTGCCAGCAGGGGGGACAGGCGTGAAGCTTTCTTT
CASRGDRREAFF
>TRBV10-1|.|TRBJ1-1|13|.
TGCGCCAACCGACAGGTAATGAACACTGAAGCTTTCTTT
CANRQVMNTEAFF
>TRBV6-6|.|TRBJ2-7|13|.
TGTGCCAGCAAAATACCTGGCGGCTACGAGCAGTACTTC
CASKIPGGYEQYF
>TRBV7-2|.|TRBJ2-3|12|once
TGTGCCAGCAGCCCTAACACAGATACGCAGTATTTT
CASSPNTDTQYF
>TRBV4-3|TRBD1|TRBJ1-1|15|.
TGCGCCAGCAGCCACCCGACAGGGGGTTTCACTGAAGCTTTCTTT
CASSHPTGGFTEAFF
>TRBV9|.|TRBJ2-2|16|.
TGTGCCAGCAGCGCCTCCAGGGGAGGGAGCACCGGGGAGCTGTTTTTT
CASSASRGGSTGELFF
>TRBV3-1/TRBV3-2|TRBD2|TRBJ2-3|17|.
TGTGCCAGCAGCTGGACTAGCGGGGGGAGATCCACAGATACGCAGTATTTT
CASSWTSGGRSTDTQYF
>TRBV18|TRBD1|TRBJ1-1|14|.
TGTGCCAGCTCACTGGGGGGACAGGGACGTATAGCTTTCTTT
CASSLGGQGRIAFF
>TRBV7-9|.|TRBJ2-3|12|.
TGTGCCAGCAGCGACACAGGTTATACGCAGTATTTT
CASSDTGYTQYF
>TRBV15|.|TRBJ1-2|12|.
TGTGCCACCAGCACAGACAGTTATGGCTACACCTTC
CATSTDSYGYTF
>TRBV21-1|.|TRBJ1-5|16|.
TGTGCCAGCAGCAAGCCAACAGGGGGCCTAGGTCAGCCCCAGCATTTT
CASSKPTGGLGQPQHF
>TRBV10-3|.|TRBJ1-2|15|.
TGTGCCATCAGTGAGTCGCGGGGACGTGAAGGTGGCTACACCTTC
CAISESRGREGGYTF
>TRBV30|.|TRBJ2-3|17|once
TGTGCCTGGAGTGTACCCCCCCCACAGCCCCACGCAGATACGCAGTATTTT
CAWSVPPPQPHADTQYF
>TRBV15|.|TRBJ1-1|13|.
TGTGCCACCAGCACGACAGTGAACACTGAAGCTTTCTTT
CATSTTVNTEAFF
>TRBV18|.|TRBJ2-7|13|.
TGTGCCAGCTCACCACCACACGAGGGCGAGCAGTACTTC
CASSPPHEGEQYF
>TRBV7-9|.|TRBJ1-3|15|once
TGTGCCAGCAGCCCGAACTACAACTCTGGAAACACCATATATTTT
CASSPNYNSGNTIYF
>TRBV9|.|TRBJ1-2|15|.
TGTGCCAGCAGCGTAGAGGCCCAGAGGGACTATGGCTACACCTTC
CASSVEAQRDYGYTF
>TRBV7-9|TRBD1|TRBJ1-3|14|.
TGTGCCAGCAGCCTTAGGGACAGCGCCCGCCTTTTAAATTTT
CASSLRDSARLLNF
>TRBV4-1|TRBD1|TRBJ1-2|15|.
TGCGCCAGCAGCTCAGGAACAGGGGGCGCGGATGGCTACACCTTC
CASSSGTGGADGYTF
>TRBV21-1|.|TRBJ2-7|10|.
TGTGCCAGCACCCCCACTCTATTCCGCTTC
CASTPTLFRF
>TRBV5-1|TRBD1|TRBJ2-7|15|.
TGCGCCAGCAGCCTACGGACAGGGTGGACCTACGAGCAGTACTTC
CASSLRTGWTYEQYF
>TRBV5-8|.|TRBJ2-3|17|.
TGTGCCAGCAGCTTGGAAGTCGACAGTGGGGGCACAGATACGCAGTATTTT
CASSLEVDSGGTDTQYF
>TRBV5-1|TRBD2|TRBJ2-5|20|few
TGCGCCAGCAGCTCGCCACGACCGGGACTAGCGGGGGTTCCTCAAGAGACCCAGTACTTC
CASSSPRPGLAGVPQETQYF
>TRBV3-1/TRBV3-2|TRBD2|TRBJ2-5|16|.
TGTGCCAGCAGCCTTGGTGTGGCGGGGGGCTCAGAGACCCAGTACTTC
CASSLGVAGGSETQYF
>TRBV11-2|TRBD1|TRBJ1-2|16|.
TGTGCCAGCAGCTTAGATGCAGGGACAGGGACCTATGGCTACACCTTC
CASSLDAGTGTYGYTF
>TRBV6-5|.|TRBJ1-5|11|.
TGTGCCAGCACGAGCAATCAGCCCCAGCATTTT
CASTSNQPQHF
>TRBV4-2|.|TRBJ1-6|17|once
TGTGCCAGCAGCCAAGATGACAGGTCGTCCTATAATTCACCCCTCCACTTT
CASSQDDRSSYNSPLHF
>TRBV5-1|.|TRBJ2-1|16|.
TGCGCCAGCAGCTTTCCGGGAACTAGCTCCTACAATGAGCAGTTCTTC
CASSFPGTSSYNEQFF
>TRBV15|TRBD2|TRBJ2-5|16|.
TGTGCCACCAGCAGAGATCTGGCGGGGGGGTCGGAGACCCAGTACTTC
CATSRDLAGGSETQYF